A single sample is the source of the 9 T cell receptor beta chains below, sequenced in a study of T-cell memory formation after mild COVID-19. MiXCR was run by TCRdb on the 5' RACE reads, yielding one entry per CDR3 protein. The sample lists some 150,000 distinct CDR3 sequences; 19% were seen once. The source material was PBMCs or a T cell subset sorted from them (not recorded which). The receptors derive from an adult woman who had mild COVID-19 (a few samples of this study predate the infection). Cell type and time point are not known.

This chain links TRBV2 with TRBJ2-1; TRBD2 agrees at 13 bases. The CDR3 length is 14 residues. Per germline, CDR1 SNHLY and CDR2 FYNNEI. V shed 5 bases, J shed 9 bases, and the junction held 4 bases outside the gene matches. CDR3: CASSQRTSGSEQFF. CDR3 DNA sequence: TGTGCCAGCAGTCAGAGGACTAGCGGGAGTGAGCAGTTCTTC.

This clonotype occurred a few times. This chain connects TRBV21-1 to TRBJ1-1; the table calls TRBD1, which could not be checked here. TRBV21-1 corresponds to a pseudogene. This CDR3 comprises 16 residues. DNA of the CDR3: TGTGCCAGCAGCACATCAGGGAGGACAGCTGACACTGAAGCTTTCTTT. Encoded protein: CASSTSGRTADTEAFF.

The chain uses TRBV4-3 and TRBJ1-1; D gene ambiguous. Germline CDR1 is LGHNA and CDR2 is YSLEER. The CDR3 contains 13 residues. Deletions cut 4 bases from V and 4 bases from J, with 10 bases between. The CDR3 region is CASSLREATEAFF. CDR3 in DNA: TGCGCCAGCAGCCTCCGGGAGGCCACTGAAGCTTTCTTT.

The chain couples TRBV18 to TRBJ2-3; 8 bases agree with TRBD1. Germline CDR1 reads KGHSH; CDR2 reads LQKENI. The CDR3 contains 15 residues. The V segment lost 6 bases and the J segment 1 base; nucleotides outside the gene matches: 6. The CDR3 sequence is CASSRGQGGTDTQYF. The CDR3 DNA reads as TGTGCCAGCTCCCGCGGACAGGGAGGCACAGATACGCAGTATTTT.

The chain employs TRBV6-5 and TRBJ2-6; 7 bases align to TRBD1. Germline CDR1 is MNHEY and CDR2 is SVGAGI. The V segment lost 5 bases and the J segment 0 bases; nucleotides outside the gene matches: 7. The length of the CDR3 is 17 residues. CDR3 sequence: CASSLSGTVSGANVLTF. The CDR3 nucleotides read TGTGCCAGCAGTCTTTCCGGGACAGTCTCTGGGGCCAACGTCCTGACTTTC.

The chain carries TRBV2 and TRBJ2-5; 13 bases agree with TRBD2. Trimming took 5 bases from V and 4 from J; bases not matched to a gene: 7. In germline, CDR1 is SNHLY, CDR2 FYNNEI. This CDR3 has 16 amino acids. The DNA of the CDR3 is TGTGCCAGCAGTCCCGGACTAGCGGGAGCAATAGAGACCCAGTACTTC. Its protein is CASSPGLAGAIETQYF. The full variable domain, with the rest looked up from reference TRBV2 and TRBJ2-5, is EPEVTQTPSHQVTQMGQEVILRCVPISNHLYFYWYRQILGQKVEFLVSFYNNEISEKSEIFDDQFSVERPDGSNFTLKIRSTKLEDSAMYFCASSPGLAGAIETQYFGPGTRLLVL.

The chain recombines TRBV20-1 with TRBJ2-5, with 8 bases identical to TRBD2. Per germline, CDR1 DFQATT and CDR2 SNEGSKA (reference sequence). CDR3 size: 13 residues. The CDR3 loop reads CGLKRESTETQYF. For the CDR3, the DNA is TGCGGACTAAAGCGGGAGTCGACGGAGACCCAGTACTTC.

The table lists this clonotype with a few counts. V and J are TRBV20-1 and TRBJ1-2, with 8 bases fitting TRBD1. With V trimmed by 0 bases and J by 4 bases, 10 bases remained unmatched. The germline V gene has CDR1 DFQATT and CDR2 SNEGSKA (reference sequence). This CDR3 comprises 16 residues. CDR3 sequence: CSARDTARGQVYGYTF. CDR3 DNA sequence: TGCAGTGCTAGAGATACGGCCAGGGGGCAGGTCTATGGCTACACCTTC.

This clonotype was counted ten times or more. The chain uses TRBV7-2 and TRBJ1-5; TRBD1 might be the D (5 bases). Germline CDR1 is SGHTA and CDR2 is FQGNSA. This CDR3 has 14 residues. Trimming took 7 bases from V and 6 from J, leaving 16 bases between them. Here the CDR3 reads CASTPGGGGQPQHF. As DNA, the CDR3 is TGTGCCAGCACCCCCGGGGGGGGAGGTCAGCCCCAGCATTTT.